These 3 T cell receptor beta chains were sequenced from one sample in a study of T cells in Graves' hyperthyroidism and ophthalmopathy (dated by TCRdb to about 2019). Library prep was done by multiplex PCR. The instrument given in TCRdb is Illumina HiSeq 2000. TCR beta CDR3 regions were amplified from RNA transcripts. A first-round RT-PCR of the TCR CDR3 used the HTBI primer set with the Qiagen OneStep RT-PCR kit. TCRdb reanalyzed the raw reads on its own, using fastp at Q25 for trimming and MiXCR for clone calling, and kept in-frame beta chains. Rows are unified per CDR3 protein, each entry keeping the most common DNA and genes. The sample table lists some 580,000 distinct CDR3 sequences, about a sixth of them with a count of one. The ten largest clonotypes hold around 3.5% of the sample. Sequenced material: blood. These receptors all stem from a woman in her thirties or forties with Graves' ophthalmopathy.

This clonotype was picked up many times. The chain employs TRBV2 and TRBJ2-3, with D perhaps TRBD2 (6 bases). Deletions cut 5 bases from V and 3 bases from J, with 9 bases between. The CDR3 sequence is 13 residues long. Germline CDR1 SNHLY, CDR2 FYNNEI. CDR3: CASSSAGTDTQYF. The CDR3 DNA reads as TGTGCCAGCAGTTCGGCGGGGACAGATACGCAGTATTTT.

This clonotype was recorded a few times. The V call is TRBV3-1, the J call TRBJ2-5; D is possibly TRBD1 or TRBD2 (5 bases each). This CDR3 has 16 amino acids. Trimming took off 0 bases at V and 1 base at J, with 12 bases between the two ends. Germline assignment: CDR1 LGHDT and CDR2 YNNKEL (reference sequence). In DNA, the CDR3 is TGTGCCAGCAGCCAAGATCTCCGGGACCCCCAAGAGACCCAGTACTTC. It yields the protein CASSQDLRDPQETQYF.

The genes are TRBV20-1 and TRBJ2-3; perhaps TRBD2 as D (6 bases). V dropped 6 bases and J dropped 5 bases, with 30 bases sitting between them. Germline V gives CDR1 DFQATT, CDR2 SNEGSKA (reference sequence). The CDR3 is 18 amino acids. In DNA form, the CDR3 reads TGCAGTGCCCTCCCTCGGGCCTCTAGCGAAAGAGGGAAAGATACGCAGTATTTT. Its protein is CSALPRASSERGKDTQYF.